One sample yielded the 14 T cell receptor beta chains listed below, sequenced in a study of T cells in localized non-small cell lung cancer. Produced via immunoSEQ multiplex PCR; TCRdb's table is partial and in-frame only. The sample records approximately 2,100 clones, 25% to 30% being singletons. The input for sequencing was normal lung tissue next to the tumor, taken before any cancer treatment. The source of these receptors is a female donor of 60 years or more with stage I lung adenocarcinoma.

The V gene is TRBV11-3, the J gene TRBJ1-2, with 11 bases lining up with TRBD1. The CDR3 sequence is 16 residues long. Losses at the gene ends were 5 bases for V and 6 bases for J; bases not matched to a gene: 11. From germline, CDR1 is SGHNT and CDR2 YENEEA. The CDR3 nucleotides read TGTGCCAGCAGCATACCGGGACAGGGGGGTAGGGATGGCTACACCTTC. This gives the protein CASSIPGQGGRDGYTF.

This clone was counted a few times. V usage is TRBV30 and J usage is TRBJ1-3; D is uncertain. V shed 2 bases and J shed 0 bases, with 11 bases lying between them. Germline CDR1 is GTSNPN and CDR2 is SVGIG (reference sequence). The CDR3 loop spans 15 amino acids. The CDR3 region is CAWSRNSGSGNTIYF. CDR3 sequence (DNA): TGTGCCTGGAGTCGGAACAGTGGCTCTGGAAACACCATATATTTT.

The CDR3 sequence: CASSFRQLQPQHF. CDR3 DNA: TGTGCCAGCAGTTTTAGACAGCTTCAGCCCCAGCATTTT. This chain joins TRBV9 and TRBJ1-5; D possibly corresponds to TRBD1 (5 bases). Trimming pared 5 bases from V and 6 bases from J, leaving 12 bases between. CDR3 length: 13 residues. In germline, CDR1 is SGDLS, CDR2 YYNGEE.

The chain combines TRBV29-1 with TRBJ2-7, with TRBD1 matching over 12 bases. V shed 4 bases and J 1 base; nucleotides not matched to a gene: 8. The V gene's germline CDR1 is SQVTM and CDR2 ANQGSEA. The CDR3 consists of 16 residues. CDR3 in amino acids: CSVGGTGGRRSYEQYF. The CDR3 DNA reads as TGCAGCGTTGGAGGGACAGGGGGCCGGAGGTCCTACGAGCAGTACTTC.

This chain uses TRBV5-1 with TRBJ2-3; 10 nucleotides match TRBD2. The CDR3 loop spans 16 amino acids. Looked up from germline, CDR1 is SGHRS and CDR2 is YFSETQ. Germline trimming cut 0 bases from V and 0 bases from J; bases unmatched to any gene: 1. The CDR3 region is CASSLGGLASTDTQYF. The CDR3 DNA reads as TGCGCCAGCAGCTTGGGGGGACTAGCGAGCACAGATACGCAGTATTTT. Looking up the rest from reference TRBV5-1 and TRBJ2-3 gives the full variable domain: KAGVTQTPRYLIKTRGQQVTLSCSPISGHRSVSWYQQTPGQGLQFLFEYFSETQRNKGNFPGRFSGRQFSNSRSEMNVSTLELGDSALYLCASSLGGLASTDTQYFGPGTRLTVL.

Within the sample, this clone is medium-sized (0.01 to 0.1%). The chain carries TRBV11-3 and TRBJ1-1; D remains unclear. CDR3 size: 15 residues. The V gene's germline CDR1 is SGHNT and CDR2 YENEEA. V shed 3 bases and J shed 0 bases, with 11 bases lying between them. The CDR3 here is CASSLAKGLNTEAFF. CDR3 nucleotides: TGTGCCAGCAGCTTGGCTAAAGGCCTGAACACTGAAGCTTTCTTT.

This clone was counted a few times. The gene calls are TRBV12-2 and TRBJ2-3; the listed D gene, TRBD2, was not tested against the DNA. TRBV12-2 is flagged as a pseudogene. This CDR3 is built from 14 residues. CDR3 sequence (DNA): TGTGCCAGTAGAAGCGGGATCTCCGAGAACACGCAGTATTTT. This translates into CASRSGISENTQYF.

This clone was observed a few times. The chain combines TRBV18 with TRBJ2-7, with 9 nucleotides matching TRBD1. V shed 4 bases and J 0 bases; nucleotides not matched to a gene: 4. Germline V lookup: CDR1 KGHSH, CDR2 LQKENI. The CDR3 is 15 residues long. This CDR3 is CASSLRQGVSYEQYF. The CDR3 DNA follows: TGTGCCAGCTCACTCCGACAGGGGGTCTCCTACGAGCAGTACTTC.

The table lists this clone with a count of one. The chain combines TRBV14 with TRBJ1-1, with D uncertain. Between the trimmed V and J ends, which lost 3 bases and 4 bases, there was a span of 9 bases. Germline CDR1 SGHDN, CDR2 FVKESK. The CDR3 has 13 amino acids. The CDR3 loop reads CASSQSGVTEAFF. The CDR3 bases are TGTGCCAGCAGCCAGAGCGGGGTCACTGAAGCTTTCTTT.

The chain is built from TRBV7-5 and TRBJ2-7; TRBD2, the table's D call, lacks a check against the DNA. TRBV7-5 is deemed a pseudogene. The CDR3 is 15 amino acids. DNA for the CDR3: TGTGCCAGCAGCTTGTTACTAGCGGGGACCTACGAGCAGTACTTC. It encodes CASSLLLAGTYEQYF.

The rearrangement uses TRBV28 and TRBJ2-1; D possibly corresponds to TRBD2 (6 bases). This CDR3 region has 18 residues. The germline V gene has CDR1 MDHEN and CDR2 SYDVKM. Trimming left V 5 bases short and J 6 bases short, with 26 bases between. Written as DNA, the CDR3 is TGTGCCAGCAGTCTCTTGGGATTAGCGGCACAACCCTCCAATGAGCAGTTCTTC. It specifies CASSLLGLAAQPSNEQFF.

The V call is TRBV7-7, the J call TRBJ1-4; 8 nucleotides match TRBD1. CDR1 is SSHAT and CDR2 is FNYEAQ in the germline V gene (reference sequence). The CDR3 length is 16 residues. J was trimmed by 3 bases and V by 3 bases; bases with no gene match: 6. This CDR3 reads CASSLDQGAANEKLFF. The CDR3 DNA sequence: TGTGCCAGCAGCTTGGACCAGGGGGCGGCTAATGAAAAACTGTTTTTT. Full variable domain (remainder filled in from reference TRBV7-7 and TRBJ1-4): GAGVSQSPRYKVTKRGQDVTLRCDPISSHATLYWYQQALGQGPEFLTYFNYEAQPDKSGLPSDRFSAERPEGSISTLTIQRTEQRDSAMYRCASSLDQGAANEKLFFGSGTQLSVL.

This clone was seen only a few times. The chain recombines TRBV11-3 with TRBJ1-5; 7 bases agree with TRBD1. Germline loops: CDR1 SGHNT, CDR2 YENEEA. With 5 bases clipped from V and 6 bases from J, the junction kept 13 bases outside the gene matches. This CDR3 has 16 residues. CDR3 sequence reads: CASSRLDRAGIQPQHF. The CDR3 bases are TGTGCCAGCAGCCGACTTGACAGGGCGGGGATTCAGCCCCAGCATTTT.

There are a few counts of this clone. The genes are TRBV18 and TRBJ2-7, with 7 bases lining up with TRBD1. The V and J ends lost 5 bases and 7 bases, in that order; junction bases with no gene match: 8. The germline V gene has CDR1 KGHSH and CDR2 LQKENI. The CDR3 runs to 13 residues. The CDR3 nucleotides read TGTGCCAGCTCAGAAGACAGGGACGGGGAGCAGTACTTC. The encoded protein is CASSEDRDGEQYF.